Presented here are 14 T cell receptor beta chains from one specimen sequenced in a study of cytotoxic CD8 clonotypes in ibrutinib-treated CLL. Repertoires were generated with immunoSEQ multiplex PCR, while TCRdb's copy carries only in-frame clones and drops some. The data show about 200,000 clones, with just under 80% seen just once and over 9.5% held by the top ten. The sequencing used PBMCs, collected after 12 months of ibrutinib treatment. The receptors here all came from a human donor with chronic lymphocytic leukemia.

This chain links TRBV5-4 with TRBJ2-2; 7 bases map to TRBD1. J was trimmed by 5 bases and V by 1 base; bases with no gene match: 5. This CDR3 contains 15 residues. Looked up from germline, CDR1 is SGHNT and CDR2 is YYREEE (reference sequence). Here the CDR3 reads CASSLIGGMTGELFF. Written as DNA, the CDR3 is TGTGCCAGCAGCTTGATAGGGGGCATGACCGGGGAGCTGTTTTTT.

This clone was seen a handful of times. CDR3 nucleotide sequence: TGTGCCAGCAGCTTGGCTCTGGGCAGGTCCCACTATGGCTACACCTTC. Translating gives CASSLALGRSHYGYTF. The chain couples TRBV5-6 to TRBJ1-2, with D unresolved. V lost 0 bases and J 3 bases, leaving 15 bases between the germline ends. Germline-derived CDR1 and CDR2 are SGHDT and YYEEEE. The CDR3 loop spans 16 amino acids.

V usage is TRBV7-9 and J usage is TRBJ1-2; no definite D call. The CDR3 has 14 amino acids. Germline V gene lookup returns CDR1 SEHNR and CDR2 FQNEAQ (reference sequence). V gave up 5 bases and J gave up 7 bases, with 17 bases separating them. For the CDR3, the DNA is TGTGCCAGCAGCCCAGATACGGCTTTCGGTGGCTACACCTTC. Amino acid sequence: CASSPDTAFGGYTF.

The V call is TRBV7-8, the J call TRBJ2-7; 8 positions agree with TRBD2. CDR1 SGHVS and CDR2 FQNEAQ come from the germline V gene. Germline trimming cut 5 bases from V and 3 bases from J; bases unmatched to any gene: 9. CDR3 length: 15 residues. This CDR3 is CASSPHTGGLYEQYF. The CDR3 nucleotides read TGTGCCAGCAGCCCCCATACGGGAGGGCTCTACGAGCAGTACTTC.

The rearrangement links TRBV9 to TRBJ1-1; D not resolved. Trimming took off 4 bases at V and 4 bases at J, with 8 bases between the two ends. This CDR3 has 12 residues. From germline, CDR1 is SGDLS and CDR2 YYNGEE. The CDR3 DNA follows: TGTGCCAGCAGCCCGGACTCCACTGAAGCTTTCTTT. It is translated as CASSPDSTEAFF.

This clone was detected only once. One end of the junction is discordant with germline, which a read error may explain. The gene calls are TRBV27 and TRBJ2-3; 8 nucleotides match TRBD2. CDR1 MNHEY and CDR2 SMNVEV come from the germline V gene (reference sequence). There are 13 residues in the CDR3. CDR3 sequence: CASSLVTGGRLKF. In DNA form, the CDR3 reads TGTGCCAGCAGTTTAGTAACGGGGGGGCGACTGAAATTT.

J is TRBJ2-7 and V is TRBV4-1, with TRBD2 identical over 14 bases. Germline V gives CDR1 MGHRA, CDR2 YSYEKL. J gave up 6 bases and V 0 bases, and 13 bases lay outside the gene matches. The CDR3 runs to 19 residues. DNA for the CDR3: TGCGCCAGCAGCCAAGATCCTCCCGGGACTAGCGGGAGATTTTCCGAGCAGTACTTC. Its protein product is CASSQDPPGTSGRFSEQYF.

The V and J genes are TRBV5-4 and TRBJ2-2; 7 nucleotides match TRBD1. The junction had 9 bases not matched to a gene; V was cut back by 4 bases and J by 3 bases. The germline V gene encodes CDR1 SGHNT and CDR2 YYREEE (reference sequence). There are 16 residues in the CDR3. Here the CDR3 reads CASSRRPGQHTGELFF. CDR3 coding DNA: TGTGCCAGCAGCCGTCGACCGGGACAGCACACCGGGGAGCTGTTTTTT.

V and J are TRBV7-9 and TRBJ2-7; possibly TRBD1 or TRBD2 for D (5 bases each). Germline assignment: CDR1 SEHNR and CDR2 FQNEAQ (reference sequence). The CDR3 is 15 amino acids. Trimming took 2 bases from V and 3 from J, leaving 14 bases between them. The CDR3 nucleotides are TGTGCCAGCAGCTTACAATCGGGGACCCTCTACGAGCAGTACTTC. It specifies CASSLQSGTLYEQYF.

This clone was seen a few times. CDR3 in DNA: TGTGCCAGCAGGGAACAGGGGAATCAGCCCCAGCATTTT. This sequence encodes CASREQGNQPQHF. The chain uses TRBV6-5 and TRBJ1-5; 7 nucleotides align to TRBD1. The CDR3 sequence is 13 residues long. The junction had 3 bases not matched to a gene; V was cut back by 6 bases and J by 4 bases. Germline V gives CDR1 MNHEY, CDR2 SVGAGI.

In its sample, this clone was seen a few times. This sequence joins TRBV27 and TRBJ2-7, with 10 bases matching TRBD1. This CDR3 spans 15 amino acids. Germline-derived CDR1 and CDR2 are MNHEY and SMNVEV (reference sequence). Trimming took 4 bases from V and 3 from J; bases not matched to a gene: 6. The CDR3 here is CASSSWTGGIYEQYF. The CDR3 coding sequence is TGTGCCAGCAGTTCATGGACAGGGGGTATCTACGAGCAGTACTTC.

This clone was counted a few times. CDR3 bases: TGTGCCAGTAGCGACACGAGCTCCTATAATTCACCCCTCCACTTT. Its protein is CASSDTSSYNSPLHF. The chain recombines TRBV19 with TRBJ1-6; D gene uncertain. Trimming stripped 6 bases from V and 0 bases from J, with 9 bases between. Germline lookup yields CDR1 LNHDA and CDR2 SQIVND (reference sequence). CDR3 length equals 15 residues.

V and J are TRBV6-1 and TRBJ1-2; 7 positions agree with TRBD1. The CDR3 contains 13 residues. J gave up 10 bases and V 4 bases, and 9 bases lay outside the gene matches. The germline V gene encodes CDR1 MNHNS and CDR2 SASEGT. The CDR3 region is CASSARGREFYTF. The DNA for the CDR3 is TGTGCCAGCAGTGCGAGGGGGCGGGAGTTCTACACCTTC.

This chain uses TRBV21-1 with TRBJ2-6; no check of the table's D call, TRBD1, against the DNA was made. TRBV21-1 is designated a pseudogene. The CDR3 totals 17 residues. CDR3 amino acids: CASSTAQNLSGANVLTF. CDR3 sequence (DNA): TGTGCCAGCAGCACCGCTCAGAACCTCTCTGGGGCCAACGTCCTGACTTTC.